What follows are 15 T cell receptor beta chains derived from one specimen sequenced in a study of blood T cell repertoires in COVID-19. Libraries were prepared by immunoSEQ multiplex PCR; TCRdb keeps only in-frame clonotypes and omits some of them. The data show roughly 380,000 clones, with more than 85% seen just once and around 3% held by the top ten. Sample: PBMCs or T cells enriched from blood (not recorded which). These receptors all stem from a woman aged 25-40 years who had recovered from COVID-19.

The chain recombines TRBV24-1 with TRBJ2-5; TRBD2 aligns across 10 bases. The CDR3 runs to 14 residues. J was trimmed by 9 bases and V by 3 bases; bases with no gene match: 6. Per germline, CDR1 KGHDR and CDR2 SFDVKD. The CDR3 region is CATSDGGLAKPQYF. Here the CDR3 DNA reads TGTGCCACCAGTGATGGGGGACTAGCGAAACCCCAGTACTTC.

The V call is TRBV5-5, the J call TRBJ1-4; 9 nucleotides align to TRBD1. The ends lost 0 bases at V and 8 bases at J; junction bases unmatched: 5. CDR1 and CDR2 (germline): SGHKS, YYEKEE (reference sequence). This CDR3 contains 15 residues. CDR3 nucleotide sequence: TGTGCCAGCAGCTTGGTGGGGACAGGGTGGGAAAAACTGTTTTTT. As protein: CASSLVGTGWEKLFF.

The chain recombines TRBV4-1 with TRBJ1-6, with 8 bases identical to TRBD1. The CDR3 runs to 14 residues. CDR1 is MGHRA and CDR2 is YSYEKL in the germline V gene. Trimming removed 5 bases from V and 9 bases from J; junction bases left unmatched: 6. The CDR3 sequence is CASSATGVVSPLHF. The CDR3 coding sequence is TGCGCCAGCAGCGCGACAGGGGTAGTTTCACCCCTCCACTTT.

The J gene is TRBJ1-5, the V gene TRBV2; a weak D match, TRBD1 (5 bases). The CDR3 length is 11 residues. Trimming took 3 bases from V and 11 from J, leaving 8 bases between them. In germline, CDR1 is SNHLY, CDR2 FYNNEI. For the CDR3, the DNA is TGTGCCAGCAGTGAGACGGGGGCCCAGCATTTT. As protein: CASSETGAQHF.

The chain employs TRBV2 and TRBJ2-7, with 8 bases that match TRBD1. CDR1 is SNHLY, CDR2 FYNNEI, per germline. Germline trimming cut 3 bases from V and 3 bases from J; bases unmatched to any gene: 10. The CDR3 extends over 16 amino acids. This CDR3 reads CASSDPRQGRVYEQYF. In nucleotides, the CDR3 is TGTGCCAGCAGTGACCCAAGACAGGGGAGAGTCTACGAGCAGTACTTC.

This clone was detected once. The chain couples TRBV19 to TRBJ2-2; D possibly corresponds to TRBD2 (6 bases). With 1 base removed from V and 4 bases from J, the gap between germline ends came to 13 bases. Germline CDR1 and CDR2: LNHDA and SQIVND (reference sequence). The CDR3 runs 16 residues. CDR3 sequence reads: CASSIARGYGTGELFF. The DNA of the CDR3 is TGTGCCAGTAGTATAGCACGGGGGTATGGCACCGGGGAGCTGTTTTTT.

The V and J genes are TRBV7-8 and TRBJ2-7; 9 bases fit TRBD2. CDR1 and CDR2 (germline): SGHVS, FQNEAQ. This CDR3 has 14 residues. J lost 7 bases, V lost 2 bases, and 6 bases had no gene match. CDR3 in amino acids: CASSLQRGVPEQYF. The CDR3 DNA is TGTGCCAGCAGCTTACAGCGGGGGGTCCCGGAGCAGTACTTC.

The chain uses TRBV30 and TRBJ1-4; D ambiguous. The CDR3 is 13 amino acids. V lost 0 bases and J lost 3, with 5 bases in between. Germline V gene sequence: CDR1 GTSNPN, CDR2 SVGIG (reference sequence). The CDR3 DNA is TGTGCCTGGAGTGTGCGATCTAATGAAAAACTGTTTTTT. It translates to CAWSVRSNEKLFF.

CDR3 amino acids: CASSSTGGGWTEAFF. The DNA of the CDR3 is TGTGCCAGCAGCTCAACAGGGGGCGGGTGGACTGAAGCTTTCTTT. V gene TRBV5-4 combines with J gene TRBJ1-1, with 9 bases matching TRBD1. Germline loops: CDR1 SGHNT, CDR2 YYREEE (reference sequence). There are 15 residues in the CDR3. V shed 3 bases and J 5 bases; nucleotides not matched to a gene: 8.

The rearrangement links TRBV28 to TRBJ2-2, with a tentative D call TRBD2 (7 bases). The CDR3 has 17 residues. From germline, CDR1 is MDHEN and CDR2 SYDVKM. V was trimmed by 5 bases and J by 2 bases, leaving 18 bases between them. CDR3 region: CASSIPRAGANTGELFF. CDR3 bases: TGTGCCAGCAGTATCCCCAGGGCGGGGGCCAACACCGGGGAGCTGTTTTTT. The full variable domain, with the rest looked up from reference TRBV28 and TRBJ2-2, is DVKVTQSSRYLVKRTGEKVFLECVQDMDHENMFWYRQDPGLGLRLIYFSYDVKMKEKGDIPEGYSVSREKKERFSLILESASTNQTSMYLCASSIPRAGANTGELFFGEGSRLTVL.

The chain combines TRBV7-8 with TRBJ2-7, with no clear D. Germline-derived CDR1 and CDR2 are SGHVS and FQNEAQ. CDR3 size: 12 residues. Trimming removed 5 bases from V and 5 bases from J, with 10 bases in between. The CDR3 loop is CASSDRGNEQYF. As DNA, the CDR3 is TGTGCCAGCAGCGACCGCGGTAACGAGCAGTACTTC.

The chain combines TRBV7-8 with TRBJ1-5; 7 nucleotides match TRBD1. V dropped 5 bases and J dropped 4; count of bases not matched to a gene: 14. Germline V gene lookup returns CDR1 SGHVS and CDR2 FQNEAQ. This CDR3 is 17 amino acids long. The CDR3 spells CASSTGKGDSYNQPQHF. CDR3 coding DNA: TGTGCCAGCAGCACCGGAAAGGGGGACAGCTATAATCAGCCCCAGCATTTT.

The genes are TRBV18 and TRBJ1-6; no clear D. The V end was cut by 6 bases, the J end by 6 bases, with 9 bases between. The germline V gene encodes CDR1 KGHSH and CDR2 LQKENI. The CDR3 is 13 amino acids. For the CDR3, the DNA is TGTGCCAGCTCTCCAGACTTTAATTCACCCCTCCACTTT. As protein: CASSPDFNSPLHF.

This chain connects TRBV5-5 to TRBJ2-2; maybe TRBD1 (5 bases). This CDR3 has 15 amino acids. Per the germline V gene, CDR1 is SGHKS and CDR2 is YYEKEE (reference sequence). V was shortened by 2 bases and J by 0 bases, with 8 bases between the two germline ends. CDR3 residues: CASSFQGSNTGELFF. DNA for the CDR3: TGTGCCAGCAGCTTCCAGGGTTCGAACACCGGGGAGCTGTTTTTT.

The gene calls are TRBV27 and TRBJ1-2; D remains unclear. V was trimmed by 1 base and J by 4 bases, leaving 10 bases between them. The CDR3 is made up of 14 amino acids. CDR1 and CDR2 (germline): MNHEY, SMNVEV (reference sequence). CDR3 region: CASSLFPYSYGYTF. As DNA, the CDR3 is TGTGCCAGCAGTTTATTTCCGTATTCCTATGGCTACACCTTC.